What follows is one TCR beta chain and its context. This clone has a handful of counts. The specificity of this receptor is unknown. There are no base qualities to consult, and no much larger clone falls within one base. These data come from a study of IL-17A CD8 T cells in psoriatic arthritis synovium. Background on the whole study: The study was designed to define the phenotype, molecular profile and function of synovial IL-17A+CD8+ T cells in the pathogenesis of psoriatic arthritis.

The CDR3 holds 16 amino acids from the cysteine to the phenylalanine. Left in the record is the CDR3 DNA by itself, 48 bases read in frame from the first base. V is shortened by 1 base, J by 4 bases, and the region joining them spans 14 bases. Looking up the germline V gene yields CDR1 MDHEN and CDR2 SYDVKM. Study-wide findings and limitations: TCR sequencing covered only a few patients, which the authors acknowledged as a limited sample size. Cells were obtained from synovial fluid rather than synovial tissue, because no psoriatic arthritis synovial tissue samples were available. Some individual clones occupied over 5% of the repertoire, though most synovial CD8+ subsets remained polyclonal.

After DNA extraction (Qiagen), TCRbeta V-D-J rearrangements underwent bias-controlled amplification and then high-throughput sequencing (immunoSEQ; Adaptive Biotech). The source study handled its data this way. The immunoSEQ Analyzer platform was used for sequence-level analysis of productive sequences. Clonality was calculated as 1 minus Pielou's evenness, so values run from 0 (highly polyclonal) up to 1 (monoclonal). The Morisita index, ranging from 0 (no similarity) to 1 (complete similarity), was used to quantify repertoire overlap between subsets. TCRdb took over this immuneACCESS table, retaining in-frame rearrangements with V and J assigned. Such tables are incomplete; in checked studies, under half of the missing clones stem from an unresolved V gene, and the remainder is unexplained. That table gives V, J and clone size, and the DNA gave D and trimming. The sample table holds over 1,500 clones, of which around 63% were seen once. The ten biggest clones cover roughly 9% of the sample.

Synovial fluid effusions were aspirated from actively inflamed joints of psoriatic arthritis patients. For each patient, synovial fluid served as the source from which three memory CD8+ T cell populations were isolated by sorting: Tc1 cells (IL-17A-IFNgamma+), Tc17 cells (IL-17A+) and the bulk memory fraction, allowing their TCR repertoires to be compared. Psoriatic arthritis patients met the Classification of Psoriatic Arthritis Study Group (CASPAR) criteria. Bulk memory CD8+ T cells were sorted as CD45RA-CD27+/- plus CD45RA+CD27- cells. TCRbeta sequencing was performed on sorted synovial fluid CD8+ T cell subsets from a few patients with psoriatic arthritis. After isolation with Lymphoprep, synovial fluid mononuclear cells were cryopreserved in liquid nitrogen until use. Roughly 53% fetal calf serum and approximately 9.4% dimethyl sulfoxide were contained in the cryopreservation medium.

The chain links TRBV28 with TRBJ2-1, with no D gene named confidently. The sample was memory CD8+ T cells from synovial fluid. The cell subset or site label corresponds to: bulk memory CD8+ T cells (CD45RA-CD27+/- and CD45RA+CD27-). This receptor was identified in a human donor with psoriatic arthritis. This receptor carries the CDR3 CASSLYRDLGYNEQFF. The DNA is as follows: TGTGCCAGCAGTTTATATCGAGATTTGGGGTACAATGAGCAGTTCTTC.